These T cell receptor beta chains were read from a single sample in a study of blood T cell repertoires in COVID-19. Assay used: immunoSEQ multiplex PCR; TCRdb lists only in-frame clones, some missing. Here the sample spans 400,000 to 500,000 clones, roughly 90% being singletons. Sequencing was performed on PBMCs or T cells enriched from blood (not recorded which). These receptor sequences come from a woman aged 40 to 50 who had recovered from COVID-19. The CDR3 runs from the conserved cysteine through the conserved F or W. Each record gives: CDR3 DNA, CDR3 protein, D gene, J gene, clone size, V gene. D genes are given only for firm matches. Clone size, where shown, is once, few, many, or a class for clones that have expanded.

TGCGCCAGCAGCTTGGGGCCTAGCGGGGAGATAAGCTCCTACAATGAGCAGTTCTTC | CASSLGPSGEISSYNEQFF | TRBD2 | TRBJ2-1 | many | TRBV5-1
TGCGCCAGCAGCTTGGCTAGCGGGACGAACACCGGGGAGCTGTTTTTT | CASSLASGTNTGELFF | TRBD2 | TRBJ2-2 | - | TRBV5-1
TGTGCCAGCAGCCAAGATCTTGCTAGCGGGATCAATGAGCAGTTCTTC | CASSQDLASGINEQFF | TRBD2 | TRBJ2-1 | few | TRBV4-2
TGCGCCAGCAGCTTGGCTCTCGGGTCCAGCTCCTACAATGAGCAGTTCTTC | CASSLALGSSSYNEQFF | - | TRBJ2-1 | - | TRBV5-1
TGTGCCAGCAGCTTAGCGGGACAGGGGACCGCCTCTGGGGCCAACGTCCTGACTTTC | CASSLAGQGTASGANVLTF | TRBD1 | TRBJ2-6 | - | TRBV7-2
TGTGCCAGCAGCTTGGGGCTAGCGGGAGCGGATACGCAGTATTTT | CASSLGLAGADTQYF | TRBD2 | TRBJ2-3 | - | TRBV5-4
TGTGCCAGCAGCTCGGACAGTACCGCCGATTACGAGCAGTACTTC | CASSSDSTADYEQYF | - | TRBJ2-7 | - | TRBV7-9
TGCAGCGTTGAAGGGAGGGAGGAGTGGGTCACTGAAGCTTTCTTT | CSVEGREEWVTEAFF | - | TRBJ1-1 | - | TRBV29-1
TGTGCCAGCAGCTTAGATCGAGGGACAGTAGCCTACGAGCAGTACTTC | CASSLDRGTVAYEQYF | TRBD1 | TRBJ2-7 | - | TRBV11-3
TGTGCCATCAGGAACTTGGTGGATCAGCCCCAGCATTTT | CAIRNLVDQPQHF | - | TRBJ1-5 | - | TRBV10-3
TGTGCCAGCAGGCGTACAGGGGCCTCACAGAACACCGGGGAGCTGTTTTTT | CASRRTGASQNTGELFF | TRBD1 | TRBJ2-2 | - | TRBV27
TGTGCCAGCAGCTTAGCGCGGGAGGGCGAGCAGTACTTC | CASSLAREGEQYF | TRBD2 | TRBJ2-7 | - | TRBV7-2
TGTGCCAGCAGCCCAATGACAGGGGCCTACACTGAAGCTTTCTTT | CASSPMTGAYTEAFF | TRBD1 | TRBJ1-1 | - | TRBV11-2
TGCGCCAGCAGCCAAGATCGGAGCGGGTGGAGCTCCTACGAGCAGTACTTC | CASSQDRSGWSSYEQYF | - | TRBJ2-7 | - | TRBV4-3
TGTGCCAGCAGTGCACATGGGCTCGGTGATTCACCCCTCCACTTT | CASSAHGLGDSPLHF | - | TRBJ1-6 | few | TRBV7-2
TGTGCCAGCTCAGCGCATCGAGAGGAGCCCCAGCATTTT | CASSAHREEPQHF | - | TRBJ1-5 | - | TRBV18
TGTGCCAGCAGCTACGCATGGGGCAGCTCCTACAATGAGCAGTTCTTC | CASSYAWGSSYNEQFF | - | TRBJ2-1 | once | TRBV11-2
TGTGCCAGCAGACTAGTTGTAACAGATACGCAGTATTTT | CASRLVVTDTQYF | - | TRBJ2-3 | - | TRBV12-3/TRBV12-4
TGTGCCAGCAGCTTCCCTAGCGGAAGCACAGATACGCAGTATTTT | CASSFPSGSTDTQYF | TRBD2 | TRBJ2-3 | - | TRBV7-2
TGCGCCAGCAGCCAAGATAGGGGGAGTTCACAGTACTTC | CASSQDRGSSQYF | - | TRBJ2-7 | - | TRBV4-1
TGTGCCAGCAGCCAGGAGCGGACAGGGAGTCCCTATGGCTACACCTTC | CASSQERTGSPYGYTF | TRBD1 | TRBJ1-2 | - | TRBV14
TGTGCCAGCAGTTACTTAGGACAGGGGAACTCACCCCTCCACTTT | CASSYLGQGNSPLHF | TRBD1 | TRBJ1-6 | - | TRBV6-5
TGTGCCAGCAAGCCGCAGGGAGGGAGGAATGAGCAGTTCTTC | CASKPQGGRNEQFF | TRBD2 | TRBJ2-1 | - | TRBV6-4
TGTGCCTGGAGTCCAGGGGTCGGCAATCAGCCCCAGCATTTT | CAWSPGVGNQPQHF | - | TRBJ1-5 | - | TRBV30
TGTGCCAGCAGCTTGACCGGGACCCAGTACTTC | CASSLTGTQYF | - | TRBJ2-5 | - | TRBV5-8
TGCGCCAGCAGCTTGGGAGCCGGACTAGCGGGAGATAATGAGCAGTTCTTC | CASSLGAGLAGDNEQFF | TRBD2 | TRBJ2-1 | - | TRBV5-1
TGTGCCAGTAGTATAGGAGGGACTAGCGGGTGGAATGAGCAGTTCTTC | CASSIGGTSGWNEQFF | TRBD2 | TRBJ2-1 | - | TRBV19
TGTGCCTCCGGACAGGGCCTCCACACCGGGGAGCTGTTTTTT | CASGQGLHTGELFF | TRBD1 | TRBJ2-2 | - | TRBV30
TGTGCCAGCAGCTTAGTCGCGGAGACCCAGTACTTC | CASSLVAETQYF | - | TRBJ2-5 | - | TRBV7-2
TGTGCCAGCAGCTGGGGGCAAGTGAACACCGGGGAGCTGTTTTTT | CASSWGQVNTGELFF | - | TRBJ2-2 | - | TRBV7-8
TGTGCCACCAGTGAGGCCGGGACAGGGAGGGAAGAGACCCAGTACTTC | CATSEAGTGREETQYF | TRBD1 | TRBJ2-5 | - | TRBV24-1